The rows below give T cell receptor beta chains drawn from one sample of a study of Ad26.COV2.S vaccination and SARS-CoV-2 variants. Assay: immunoSEQ multiplex PCR; the TCRdb copy retains only in-frame clones and omits some. Among roughly 250,000 clones listed, roughly 89% were seen once. The sample consisted of peripheral blood, taken in a trial of Ad26.COV2.S vaccine versus placebo. The receptors were sampled from a person aged 18-60 years who received the Ad26.COV2.S COVID-19 vaccine or a placebo. Both conserved end residues are part of each CDR3.

TRBJ2-1 | TRBV24-1 | CATSDLKESNEQFF
TRBJ1-2 | TRBV18 | CASSIQGVNYGYTF
TRBJ2-1 | TRBV6-6 | CASSPRTSGSYNEQFF
TRBJ2-1 | TRBV6-5 | CASSSGQNEQFF
TRBJ2-1 | TRBV2 | CASKLTGGGYNEQFF
TRBJ1-1 | TRBV19 | CASSLWTVGMNTEAFF
TRBJ2-1 | TRBV6-5 | CASRLLAGVSNEQFF
TRBJ2-2 | TRBV7-6 | CASKAGEGNTGELFF
TRBJ2-2 | TRBV24-1 | CATSEAGATGELFF
TRBJ2-1 | TRBV9 | CASSVGSLAYNEQFF
TRBJ1-3 | TRBV6-5 | CASSNSLSGNTIYF
TRBJ2-1 | TRBV7-6 | CATRLAGGLRDNEQFF
TRBJ2-7 | TRBV6-2/TRBV6-3 | CASSQVWYEQYF
TRBJ2-7 | TRBV27 | CASSLGRGANEQYF
TRBJ1-5 | TRBV2 | CASSGGHNSNQPQHF
TRBJ2-1 | TRBV11-3 | CASSLAGGTLEQFF
TRBJ1-1 | TRBV15 | CATSRDLSLMGTEAFF
TRBJ1-5 | TRBV7-2 | CASSWGQGGQPQHF
TRBJ1-4 | TRBV4-3 | CASSPRRDGEKLFF
TRBJ2-3 | TRBV7-3 | CASSLDQGGKTQYF
TRBJ2-1 | TRBV7-2 | CASSPRQGGEQFF
TRBJ2-2 | TRBV7-6 | CASSQSVRGSATGELFF
TRBJ2-3 | TRBV7-2 | CASSARLESTDTQYF
TRBJ1-5 | TRBV6-5 | CASTGTKDQPQHF
TRBJ1-6 | TRBV16 | CASSHQYRGLGNSPLHF
TRBJ2-7 | TRBV7-2 | CASSSNRASYEQYF
TRBJ1-1 | TRBV5-1 | CASKGEAFF
TRBJ2-5 | TRBV6-2/TRBV6-3 | CASSYPVQETQYF
TRBJ1-1 | TRBV27 | CASSLSRGVRTEAFF
TRBJ2-1 | TRBV14 | CASSHNGWVNEQFF
TRBJ2-1 | TRBV4-1 | CASSQEQQKYNEQFF
TRBJ1-1 | TRBV12-3/TRBV12-4 | CASSPIGNTEAFF
TRBJ1-1 | TRBV5-5 | CASSLKAGGWYTEAFF
TRBJ2-1 | TRBV4-2 | CASSRPGTRAEQFF
TRBJ2-7 | TRBV18 | CASSPTGTLPYEQYF
TRBJ2-5 | TRBV6-2/TRBV6-3 | CASSYAGGGYRGETQYF
TRBJ2-1 | TRBV7-6 | CASSDMQGYSEQFF
TRBJ2-5 | TRBV5-1 | CASSLGPETQYF
TRBJ2-1 | TRBV3-1/TRBV3-2 | CASSQPRLAGSHEQFF
TRBJ2-1 | TRBV4-3 | CASSQDGSSSYEQFF
TRBJ2-5 | TRBV7-2 | CASSLALLGQGYQETQYF
TRBJ2-5 | TRBV11-2 | CASGLFGRSETQYF
TRBJ1-4 | TRBV9 | CASSGTGGAGEKLFF
TRBJ2-2 | TRBV7-2 | CASSLAGSGTNTGELFF
TRBJ2-3 | TRBV11-2 | CASSPRPPRGASTDTQYF
TRBJ2-1 | TRBV7-9 | CASSYPGQGVQGEQFF
TRBJ1-1 | TRBV2 | CASMIGLETEAFF
TRBJ2-3 | TRBV29-1 | CSVERQDTQYF
TRBJ1-1 | TRBV6-2/TRBV6-3 | CASSYSRGTEAFF
TRBJ1-1 | TRBV7-8 | CASSRAVLNTEAFF
TRBJ1-2 | TRBV7-9 | CAIIEGGYTF
TRBJ1-1 | TRBV12-5 | CASGLTGNEAFF
TRBJ1-5 | TRBV29-1 | CSATGGDGNQPQHF
TRBJ1-1 | TRBV12-3/TRBV12-4 | CASSLGVEAFF
TRBJ2-5 | TRBV5-1 | CASSLGTVALETQYF